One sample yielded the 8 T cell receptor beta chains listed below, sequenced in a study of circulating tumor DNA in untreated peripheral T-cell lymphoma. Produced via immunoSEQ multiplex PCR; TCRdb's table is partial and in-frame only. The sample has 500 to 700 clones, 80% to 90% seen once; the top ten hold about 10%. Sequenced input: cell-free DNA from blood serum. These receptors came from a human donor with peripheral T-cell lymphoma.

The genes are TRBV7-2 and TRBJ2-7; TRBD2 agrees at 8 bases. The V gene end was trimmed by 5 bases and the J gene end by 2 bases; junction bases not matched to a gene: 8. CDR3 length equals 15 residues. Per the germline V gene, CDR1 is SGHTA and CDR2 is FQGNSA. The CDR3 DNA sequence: TGTGCCAGCAGCACACTAGCGGAAAAGACCTACGAGCAGTACTTC. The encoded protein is CASSTLAEKTYEQYF.

The CDR3 DNA is TGCGCCAGCAGCTCAGACAGGGGGCAGCCCCAGCATTTT. Translated: CASSSDRGQPQHF. This sequence joins TRBV10-2 and TRBJ1-5; TRBD1 matches 9 bases. Germline CDR1 reads WSHSY; CDR2 reads SAAADI. The V segment lost 6 bases and the J segment 7 bases; nucleotides outside the gene matches: 4. This CDR3 is 13 amino acids long.

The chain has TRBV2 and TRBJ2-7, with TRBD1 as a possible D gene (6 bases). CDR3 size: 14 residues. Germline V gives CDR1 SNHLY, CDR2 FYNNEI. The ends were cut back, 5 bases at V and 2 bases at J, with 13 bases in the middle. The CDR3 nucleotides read TGTGCCAGCAGTTCTGGGACACTTACCTACGAGCAGTACTTC. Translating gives CASSSGTLTYEQYF.

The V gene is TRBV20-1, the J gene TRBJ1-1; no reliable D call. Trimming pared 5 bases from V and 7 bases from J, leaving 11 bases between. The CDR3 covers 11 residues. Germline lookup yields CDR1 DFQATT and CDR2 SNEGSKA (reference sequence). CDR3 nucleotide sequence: TGCAGTGCTCCCGCAGGAAGTGAAGCTTTCTTT. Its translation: CSAPAGSEAFF.

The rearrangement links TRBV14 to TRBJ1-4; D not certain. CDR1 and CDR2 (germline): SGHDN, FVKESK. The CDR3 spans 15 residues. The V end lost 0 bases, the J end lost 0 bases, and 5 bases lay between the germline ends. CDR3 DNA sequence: TGTGCCAGCAGCCAAGAACTGGCAACTAATGAAAAACTGTTTTTT. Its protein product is CASSQELATNEKLFF.

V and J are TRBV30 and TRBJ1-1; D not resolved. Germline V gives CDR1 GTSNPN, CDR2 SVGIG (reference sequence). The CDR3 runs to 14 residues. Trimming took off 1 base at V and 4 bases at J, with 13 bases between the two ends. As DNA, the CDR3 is TGTGCCTGGAGTGAGAAGGGAAGGATCACTGAAGCTTTCTTT. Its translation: CAWSEKGRITEAFF.

CDR3 sequence reads: CASRFNRITDTQYF. The CDR3 nucleotides read TGTGCCAGCAGGTTCAACAGGATCACAGATACGCAGTATTTT. J is TRBJ2-3 and V is TRBV6-5, with D perhaps matching TRBD1 (5 bases). Trimming took 6 bases from V and 2 from J, leaving 12 bases between them. The CDR3 covers 14 residues. Germline V gives CDR1 MNHEY, CDR2 SVGAGI.

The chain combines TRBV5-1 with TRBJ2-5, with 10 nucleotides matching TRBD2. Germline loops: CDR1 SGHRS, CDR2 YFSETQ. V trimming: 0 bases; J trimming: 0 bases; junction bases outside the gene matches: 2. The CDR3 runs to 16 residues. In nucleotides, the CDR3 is TGCGCCAGCAGCTTGGCTAGCGGGGGCCACCAAGAGACCCAGTACTTC. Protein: CASSLASGGHQETQYF. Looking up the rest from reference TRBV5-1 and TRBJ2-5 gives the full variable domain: KAGVTQTPRYLIKTRGQQVTLSCSPISGHRSVSWYQQTPGQGLQFLFEYFSETQRNKGNFPGRFSGRQFSNSRSEMNVSTLELGDSALYLCASSLASGGHQETQYFGPGTRLLVL.